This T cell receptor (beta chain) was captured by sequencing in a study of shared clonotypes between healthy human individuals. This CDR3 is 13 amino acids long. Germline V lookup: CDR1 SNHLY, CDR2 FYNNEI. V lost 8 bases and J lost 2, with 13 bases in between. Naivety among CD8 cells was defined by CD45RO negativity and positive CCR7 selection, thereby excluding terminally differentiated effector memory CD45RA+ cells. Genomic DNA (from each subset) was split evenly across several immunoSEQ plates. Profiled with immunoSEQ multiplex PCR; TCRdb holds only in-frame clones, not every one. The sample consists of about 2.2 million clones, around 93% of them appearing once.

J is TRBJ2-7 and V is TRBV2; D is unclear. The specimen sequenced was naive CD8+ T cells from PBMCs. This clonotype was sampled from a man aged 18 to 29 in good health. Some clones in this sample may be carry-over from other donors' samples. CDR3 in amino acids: CASLPPGTYEQYF. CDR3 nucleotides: TGTGCCAGCCTCCCCCCGGGCACCTACGAGCAGTACTTC.